This T cell receptor (beta chain) was obtained from a study of molecular identifiers for immune sequencing clone quantification. With listed TCR primers and previously described methods, bulk TCR libraries were prepared. Via MiXCR, TCRdb re-called the PCR reads, giving one row per CDR3 protein. The sample consists of 490,000 or so distinct CDR3 sequences, over 20% of them appearing once. To note about this clonotype: The antigen is not known.

The study, taken as a whole, reports: Jurkat TCR RNA spiked in from one cell (amid roughly 970,000 naive cells) was reportedly detectable.

Trimming removed 5 bases at V and 3 bases at J, with 14 bases between. Per the germline V gene, CDR1 is LNHDA and CDR2 is SQIVND (reference sequence). This CDR3 is built from 15 residues. This chain links TRBV19 with TRBJ2-1, with D maybe TRBD1 (6 bases). This TCR derives from a human donor in good health. Some libraries in this study had Jurkat cell RNA spiked in. The specimen was naive CD8+ T cells from blood, with Jurkat cell RNA spiked in. Subset specified: FACS-sorted CD8+CD4-CCR7+CD45RA+ naive T cells. The CDR3 here is CASSASPGHYNEQFF. The DNA of the CDR3 is TGTGCCAGTAGTGCCTCCCCGGGACACTACAATGAGCAGTTCTTC.